This T cell receptor beta chain stems from a study of T cells in localized non-small cell lung cancer (dated by TCRdb to about 2020). Background on the whole study: T cell repertoires of more than 200 early-stage NSCLC patients were analyzed, with tumors being compared against uninvolved tumor-adjacent lungs. The cohort consisted of approximately 220 treatment-naive NSCLC patients whose localized lung tumors had been resected. The mean age of the NSCLC patients was around 67 years, with 130 or so men and 107 women.

For this clone: This clone's antigen is unknown. Nothing much larger sits one base from this clone, and base qualities are not available.

What the authors observed across the whole study: Higher blood T cell density associated with longer overall survival, while higher adjacent-lung clonality associated with shorter survival. The highest T cell clonality was observed in uninvolved tumor-adjacent lung, where clonality exceeded that of tumor, suggesting that antigenic responses were more focused in uninvolved tumor-adjacent lung. A median of roughly 60 of the top 100 tumor clones were detected in paired uninvolved adjacent lung, and around 30 of these tumor clones were also found among the top 100 clones of the paired uninvolved adjacent lung. Since the design was exploratory, TCR variables were selected using unadjusted p-values with no false-discovery rate correction. Because multi-region tumor sequencing was not done, intratumor heterogeneity could not be ruled out.

The immunoSEQ Assay was used to sequence TCR beta CDR3 regions from DNA. Concerning the study's data processing: T cell density was computed as TCR beta template counts normalized to usable DNA estimated by amplifying housekeeping genes. The preseqR package was used to estimate richness by extrapolating to 400,000 templates for PBMC samples and to 120,000 templates for tissue samples. Clonality was defined as one minus Pielou's evenness. Tissue-enriched TCRs were identified through differential abundance testing performed on productive amino-acid clonotypes, with a minimum total count of 5 and an alpha of 0.1. Repertoire overlap between compartments was quantified with the Jaccard Index and Morisita Overlap Index. TCR beta CDR3s were clustered by GLIPH together with public tetramer-defined viral CDR3s, and at least three viral sequences plus V-gene enrichment were required for viral motifs. Imported from immuneACCESS, the table was reduced by TCRdb to in-frame sequences with V and J called. These copies leave out some clones; in studies compared against another copy, an unresolved V gene accounts for under half, and the cause of the remainder is not known. The V and J calls and clone size are taken from that table; D and trimming were inferred from the DNA. This sample holds tens of thousands of clones; around four fifths were observed only once. 33% of the sample lies in the top ten.

The CDR3 numbers 15 residues from cysteine through phenylalanine. Only CDR3 DNA is held: 45 bases, read in frame from base 1. V was cut back by 4 bases and J by 0 bases, leaving a gap of 11 bases between them. The germline V gene encodes CDR1 SGHNT and CDR2 YYREEE (reference sequence). At diagnosis, tumor, uninvolved tumor-adjacent lung and peripheral blood were collected and then preserved as a mix of FFPE and fresh-frozen material. Blood samples were analyzed as peripheral blood mononuclear cells for TCR repertoire profiling. The chain employs TRBV5-4 and TRBJ1-3; TRBD1 is perhaps the D gene, given 6 matching bases. The clonotype was recovered from a male donor at least 60 years old with stage II squamous cell lung carcinoma. The sequenced sample was peripheral blood, obtained before any cancer treatment. This receptor has the CDR3 CASSIGGDSGNTIYF. The bases are TGTGCCAGCAGCATAGGGGGGGACTCTGGAAACACCATATATTTT.